This passage covers 13 T cell receptor beta chains from one sample sequenced in a study of Tregs in tolerant kidney transplant recipients. Data came from immunoSEQ multiplex PCR; TCRdb stores just in-frame clones and leaves some out. The sample has fewer than 70,000 clones; around 80% are singletons. Specimen: CD4+ T cells from blood. The source of these receptors is a human donor in good health.

V and J are TRBV11-3 and TRBJ1-2; D perhaps matches TRBD1 (6 bases). Looked up from germline, CDR1 is SGHNT and CDR2 is YENEEA. This CDR3 is built from 13 residues. V gave up 8 bases and J gave up 6 bases, with 16 bases separating them. In nucleotides, the CDR3 is TGTGCCAGCGGTTACAGGGAGGGGAATGGCTACACCTTC. Translated: CASGYREGNGYTF.

The chain uses TRBV9 and TRBJ2-2, with a weak D call TRBD2 (6 bases). The CDR3 runs 15 residues. CDR1 is SGDLS, CDR2 YYNGEE, per germline. Between the trimmed V and J ends, which lost 0 bases and 8 bases, there was a span of 14 bases. The CDR3 loop reads CASSVGDFSGGELFF. CDR3 in DNA: TGTGCCAGCAGCGTAGGGGACTTCTCGGGTGGGGAGCTGTTTTTT.

The J gene is TRBJ2-3, the V gene TRBV5-5; possibly TRBD2 for D (6 bases). Deletions cut 1 base from V and 3 bases from J, with 9 bases between. The CDR3 runs to 14 residues. Germline assignment: CDR1 SGHKS and CDR2 YYEKEE (reference sequence). The CDR3 loop is CASSLSLATDTQYF. The CDR3 nucleotides read TGTGCCAGCAGCTTGAGTCTAGCGACAGATACGCAGTATTTT.

V gene TRBV12-5 combines with J gene TRBJ2-5; D unresolved. CDR1 is LGHNT, CDR2 FRNRAP, per germline. CDR3 length equals 11 residues. V dropped 7 bases and J dropped 4 bases, with 7 bases sitting between them. CDR3 DNA: TGTGCTAGTGCCTCCCGAGAGACCCAGTACTTC. It is translated as CASASRETQYF.

This chain joins TRBV7-3 and TRBJ2-1, with no clear D. The CDR3 is 18 residues long. V lost 2 bases and J lost 0, with 17 bases in between. Germline CDR1 SGHTA, CDR2 FQGTGA. CDR3 in amino acids: CASSLLANPETSYNEQFF. DNA for the CDR3: TGTGCCAGCAGCTTACTCGCTAACCCAGAGACCTCCTACAATGAGCAGTTCTTC. Full variable domain (remainder filled in from reference TRBV7-3 and TRBJ2-1): GAGVSQTPSNKVTEKGKYVELRCDPISGHTALYWYRQSLGQGPEFLIYFQGTGAADDSGLPNDRFFAVRPEGSVSTLKIQRTERGDSAVYLCASSLLANPETSYNEQFFGPGTRLTVL.

Only a few counts were recorded for this clone. V usage is TRBV2 and J usage is TRBJ1-4, with TRBD1 matching over 8 bases. After removal of 5 bases from V and 5 bases from J, the junction contained 4 bases not matched to a gene. Germline-derived CDR1 and CDR2 are SNHLY and FYNNEI. The CDR3 is 14 residues long. The CDR3 bases are TGTGCCAGCAGTACCCGGACAGGGAATGAAAAACTGTTTTTT. Its protein is CASSTRTGNEKLFF. The entire variable domain, with the rest obtained from reference TRBV2 and TRBJ1-4, is as follows: EPEVTQTPSHQVTQMGQEVILRCVPISNHLYFYWYRQILGQKVEFLVSFYNNEISEKSEIFDDQFSVERPDGSNFTLKIRSTKLEDSAMYFCASSTRTGNEKLFFGSGTQLSVL.

V and J are TRBV4-1 and TRBJ1-4, with a weak D call TRBD1 (6 bases). The CDR3 length is 14 residues. V was pared by 4 bases and J by 5 bases, with 11 bases between. Per the germline V gene, CDR1 is MGHRA and CDR2 is YSYEKL. CDR3 sequence (DNA): TGCGCCAGCAGCCGCGGGGACACAAATGAAAAACTGTTTTTT. Amino acid sequence: CASSRGDTNEKLFF.

The chain recombines TRBV11-2 with TRBJ1-1; a possible D gene is TRBD1 (6 bases). The CDR3 runs to 13 residues. CDR1 is SGHAT and CDR2 is FQNNGV in the germline V gene. Between the trimmed V and J ends, which lost 4 bases and 1 base, there was a span of 7 bases. The chain's CDR3 is CASSSDRNTEAFF. Written as DNA, the CDR3 is TGTGCCAGCAGCTCGGACAGGAACACTGAAGCTTTCTTT.

This clone was found a few times. The V gene is TRBV19, the J gene TRBJ1-3, with 7 bases identical to TRBD1. The J segment lost 3 bases and the V segment lost 6 bases, leaving 8 bases of the junction unmatched. CDR1 and CDR2 from the germline V gene are LNHDA and SQIVND (reference sequence). The CDR3 is made up of 15 amino acids. The CDR3 loop reads CASRADRARGNTIYF. For the CDR3, the DNA is TGTGCCAGTAGAGCCGACAGGGCCCGTGGAAACACCATATATTTT. Using reference TRBV19 and TRBJ1-3 for the parts outside the CDR3, the full variable domain is DGGITQSPKYLFRKEGQNVTLSCEQNLNHDAMYWYRQDPGQGLRLIYYSQIVNDFQKGDIAEGYSVSREKKESFPLTVTSAQKNPTAFYLCASRADRARGNTIYFGEGSWLTVV.

The chain is built from TRBV5-4 and TRBJ2-7; 10 bases line up with TRBD1. After removal of 3 bases from V and 7 bases from J, the junction contained 13 bases not matched to a gene. The CDR3 is 16 amino acids. The germline V gene has CDR1 SGHNT and CDR2 YYREEE (reference sequence). DNA of the CDR3: TGTGCCAGCAGCTCGCGTGGACAGGGGGGTTTAGGGGAGCAGTACTTC. It is translated as CASSSRGQGGLGEQYF.

V gene TRBV15 combines with J gene TRBJ2-5; 9 bases are a match to TRBD2. CDR1 and CDR2 from the germline V gene are LNHNV and YYDKDF (reference sequence). The CDR3 is made up of 17 amino acids. The V segment lost 0 bases and the J segment 2 bases; nucleotides outside the gene matches: 7. CDR3 amino acids: CATSRDRRSGGQETQYF. The DNA for the CDR3 is TGTGCCACCAGCAGAGATCGACGAAGCGGGGGGCAAGAGACCCAGTACTTC. The whole variable domain, filled in from reference TRBV15 and TRBJ2-5, reads DAMVIQNPRYQVTQFGKPVTLSCSQTLNHNVMYWYQQKSSQAPKLLFHYYDKDFNNEADTPDNFQSRRPNTSFCFLDIRSPGLGDTAMYLCATSRDRRSGGQETQYFGPGTRLLVL.

This chain uses TRBV7-2 with TRBJ2-1; TRBD2 is a possible D gene (5 bases). Trimming removed 5 bases at V and 9 bases at J, with 11 bases between. Germline lookup yields CDR1 SGHTA and CDR2 FQGNSA. The CDR3 extends over 12 amino acids. The CDR3 reads CASSPERLEQFF. DNA of the CDR3: TGTGCCAGCAGCCCCGAGCGGCTTGAGCAGTTCTTC.

The chain combines TRBV4-2 with TRBJ2-1; 9 nucleotides agree with TRBD1. V lost 4 bases to trimming and J lost 4 bases; unmatched junction nucleotides: 5. CDR1 and CDR2 from the germline V gene are LGHNA and YNFKEQ. The CDR3 runs 15 residues. In DNA, the CDR3 is TGTGCCAGCAGCCCCGGGACAGGGTGGTACAATGAGCAGTTCTTC. It translates to CASSPGTGWYNEQFF.